The 8 T cell receptor beta chains presented below share a single source sample, sequenced in a study of cytomegalovirus exposure and HLA in healthy donors. TCRdb's copy holds only in-frame clones and misses some; the assay was immunoSEQ multiplex PCR. Among about 150,000 clones listed, approximately 86% were seen once. The sample comprised PBMCs. The origin of the receptors is a man between 18 and 35 years old in good health and CMV-seropositive.

This chain joins TRBV6-1 and TRBJ2-7; weak D call: TRBD1 (6 bases). V was shortened by 6 bases and J by 3 bases, with 15 bases between the two germline ends. The germline gives CDR1 MNHNS, CDR2 SASEGT. CDR3 length equals 14 residues. The CDR3 nucleotides read TGTGCCAGCAGCTTCGCCGGGACAAACTACGAGCAGTACTTC. This gives the protein CASSFAGTNYEQYF.

Only a few counts were recorded for this clone. The chain recombines TRBV2 with TRBJ2-7, with TRBD2 matching 7 bases. Trimming cost V 6 bases and J 7 bases; bases outside gene matches: 3. The V gene's germline CDR1 is SNHLY and CDR2 FYNNEI. The CDR3 has 11 residues. The CDR3 spells CASRDGGEQYF. CDR3 nucleotides: TGTGCCAGCAGGGACGGGGGGGAGCAGTACTTC. Full variable domain (outside the CDR3, taken from reference TRBV2 and TRBJ2-7): EPEVTQTPSHQVTQMGQEVILRCVPISNHLYFYWYRQILGQKVEFLVSFYNNEISEKSEIFDDQFSVERPDGSNFTLKIRSTKLEDSAMYFCASRDGGEQYFGPGTRLTVT.

This chain joins TRBV5-4 and TRBJ2-3, with 9 bases aligning to TRBD2. Germline V gene lookup returns CDR1 SGHNT and CDR2 YYREEE (reference sequence). Trimming removed 6 bases from V and 6 bases from J; junction bases left unmatched: 8. CDR3 length: 14 amino acids. Here the CDR3 reads CASMISGSSDTQYF. The CDR3 nucleotides read TGTGCCAGCATGATTAGCGGGAGCTCCGATACGCAGTATTTT.

The rearrangement links TRBV28 to TRBJ2-2; a weak D match, TRBD2 (5 bases). Germline V lookup: CDR1 MDHEN, CDR2 SYDVKM. The V end lost 6 bases, the J end lost 1 base, and 12 bases lay between the germline ends. This CDR3 has 15 amino acids. CDR3 DNA: TGTGCCAGCAGAAGGGCCCGGGGGAACACCGGGGAGCTGTTTTTT. Translating gives CASRRARGNTGELFF.

The rearrangement uses TRBV7-9 and TRBJ1-2, with D hard to call. This CDR3 spans 16 amino acids. V was shortened by 2 bases and J by 2 bases, with 15 bases between the two germline ends. Germline CDR1 and CDR2: SEHNR and FQNEAQ (reference sequence). The CDR3 DNA reads as TGTGCCAGCAGCTTAAGTCTCCTCCCGCAGAACTATGGCTACACCTTC. Encoded protein: CASSLSLLPQNYGYTF.

The chain couples TRBV7-6 to TRBJ2-1, with 7 nucleotides matching TRBD2. The V gene end was trimmed by 1 base and the J gene end by 9 bases; junction bases not matched to a gene: 6. The CDR3 is made up of 14 amino acids. CDR1 and CDR2 (germline): SGHVS, FNYEAQ. DNA of the CDR3: TGTGCCAGCAGCTTAGTAATGGCGGGAGTTGAGCAGTTCTTC. This codes for CASSLVMAGVEQFF. The full variable domain, rest sourced from reference TRBV7-6 and TRBJ2-1, is GAGVSQSPRYKVTKRGQDVALRCDPISGHVSLYWYRQALGQGPEFLTYFNYEAQQDKSGLPNDRFSAERPEGSISTLTIQRTEQRDSAMYRCASSLVMAGVEQFFGPGTRLTVL.

The chain is built from TRBV6-1 and TRBJ1-6; 9 bases agree with TRBD1. There are 15 residues in the CDR3. Germline loops: CDR1 MNHNS, CDR2 SASEGT. With 3 bases clipped from V and 9 bases from J, the junction kept 6 bases outside the gene matches. The CDR3 sequence is CASSEETGGSSPLHF. The DNA of the CDR3 is TGTGCCAGCAGTGAGGAGACAGGGGGGAGTTCACCCCTCCACTTT.

This chain links TRBV30 with TRBJ2-6; 7 nucleotides line up with TRBD2. Per germline, CDR1 GTSNPN and CDR2 SVGIG (reference sequence). This CDR3 contains 14 residues. The CDR3 here is CASLGGSGANVLTF. The CDR3 bases are TGTGCTTCCCTGGGAGGGTCGGGGGCCAACGTCCTGACTTTC. Combining the CDR3 with reference TRBV30 and TRBJ2-6 gives the whole variable domain SQTIHQWPATLVQPVGSPLSLECTVEGTSNPNLYWYRQAAGRGLQLLFYSVGIGQISSEVPQNLSASRPQDRQFILSSKKLLLSDSGFYLCASLGGSGANVLTFGAGSRLTVL.